The clone carrying this T cell receptor beta chain was seen ten or more times. The antigen is unknown. Used for diagnoses were clinical symptoms, serum thyroxine and TRAb, thyroid ultrasound and orbital computed tomography. At first hyperthyroidism diagnosis, before any ophthalmopathy symptoms, the blood sample was collected. The data belong to a study of T cells in Graves' hyperthyroidism and ophthalmopathy. Germline-derived CDR1 and CDR2 are MDHEN and SYDVKM. The CDR3 is made up of 14 amino acids. Trimming left V 3 bases short and J 7 bases short, with 13 bases between. There were TCR beta CDR3 regions amplified from RNA transcripts. In the first-round RT-PCR of the TCR CDR3, the HTBI primer set was used. In TCRdb, the multiplex PCR reads were re-called with MiXCR into one record per CDR3 protein. The sample holds fewer than 400,000 distinct CDR3 sequences, approximately 14% seen once. Study observations and caveats: Most expanded thyroid clonotypes above 0.001 also appeared in blood.

This chain connects TRBV28 to TRBJ1-3; D gene uncertain. Specimen: blood. This receptor was obtained from a woman between 18 and 30 years old with Graves' hyperthyroidism that later progressed to Graves' ophthalmopathy. This CDR3 is CASSLVGMMNTIYF. The CDR3 DNA sequence: TGTGCCAGCAGTTTGGTAGGGATGATGAACACCATATATTTT.